These 32 T cell receptor beta chains were all obtained from the same sample, sequenced in a study of blood T cell repertoires in COVID-19. Using immunoSEQ multiplex PCR, the repertoire was profiled, and TCRdb retains in-frame clones only, with some absent. This sample carries about 480,000 clones, nearly 90% of them seen once, and the ten largest clones take around 1.8%. Sequencing was done on a sample of PBMCs or T cells enriched from blood (not recorded which). The source of these receptors is a woman aged 18 to 35 with acute COVID-19.

Details on this clone: Other DNA sequences from this sample encode an identical CDR3 as well. The chain combines TRBV15 with TRBJ2-1; 8 bases map to TRBD2. CDR3 length: 14 amino acids. V lost 0 bases, J lost 8 bases, and 3 bases stayed unmatched. CDR1 LNHNV and CDR2 YYDKDF come from the germline V gene (reference sequence). This CDR3 is CATSRDRGGDEQFF. CDR3 coding DNA: TGTGCCACCAGCAGAGATCGGGGGGGCGATGAGCAGTTCTTC.

The chain recombines TRBV3-1 (or the pseudogene TRBV3-2) with TRBJ1-6; 7 bases align to TRBD1. The CDR3 extends over 14 amino acids. In germline, CDR1 is LGHDT, CDR2 YNNKEL (reference sequence). J gave up 7 bases and V 4 bases, and 4 bases lay outside the gene matches. The CDR3 DNA follows: TGTGCCAGCAGCCTAGACAGGGCGAATTCACCCCTCCACTTT. Protein sequence: CASSLDRANSPLHF.

The chain links TRBV7-8 to TRBJ2-3, with D unresolved. This CDR3 contains 15 residues. The germline V gene encodes CDR1 SGHVS and CDR2 FQNEAQ. Trimming removed 4 bases from V and 1 base from J, with 12 bases in between. The CDR3 loop reads CASSYQRQGTDTQYF. CDR3 coding DNA: TGTGCCAGCAGCTACCAACGTCAGGGCACAGATACGCAGTATTTT.

This rearrangement joins TRBV6-2 or TRBV6-3 to TRBJ1-2; no clear D. Trimming pared 6 bases from V and 4 bases from J, leaving 21 bases between. The length of the CDR3 is 16 residues. CDR1 is MNHEY, CDR2 SVGEGT, per germline. In DNA, the CDR3 is TGTGCCAGCAGCTTTGAGAGGGCAGCGCTAGCCTATGGCTACACCTTC. Its protein product is CASSFERAALAYGYTF.

J is TRBJ2-7 and V is TRBV9, with 8 bases identical to TRBD2. The CDR3 spans 16 residues. The germline V gene encodes CDR1 SGDLS and CDR2 YYNGEE. Trimming removed 0 bases from V and 2 bases from J; junction bases left unmatched: 7. This CDR3 reads CASSVAPGSGTYEQYF. CDR3 sequence (DNA): TGTGCCAGCAGCGTAGCCCCTGGTAGCGGGACCTACGAGCAGTACTTC.

The V call is TRBV9, the J call TRBJ1-6; 11 bases line up with TRBD1. The CDR3 extends over 15 amino acids. V lost 4 bases to trimming and J lost 9 bases; unmatched junction nucleotides: 6. The V gene's germline CDR1 is SGDLS and CDR2 YYNGEE. The CDR3 region is CASSIGQGAISPLHF. The CDR3 bases are TGTGCCAGCAGCATAGGACAGGGGGCTATTTCACCCCTCCACTTT.

The chain is built from TRBV6-6 and TRBJ1-5; 7 bases map to TRBD1. Germline CDR1 reads MNHNY; CDR2 reads SVGAGI (reference sequence). After removal of 6 bases from V and 7 bases from J, the junction contained 9 bases not matched to a gene. The CDR3 extends over 14 amino acids. For the CDR3, the DNA is TGTGCCAGCAGCACCGGGACAGTCAAACAGCCCCAGCATTTT. Protein: CASSTGTVKQPQHF.

The J gene is TRBJ1-3, the V gene TRBV7-9; possible D gene TRBD1, 5 bases. The CDR3 runs to 16 residues. Looked up from germline, CDR1 is SEHNR and CDR2 is FQNEAQ (reference sequence). With 8 bases removed from V and 2 bases from J, the gap between germline ends came to 19 bases. The CDR3 region is CASWGFRGKTGNTIYF. CDR3 DNA sequence: TGTGCCAGCTGGGGATTTAGGGGAAAGACTGGAAACACCATATATTTT.

CDR3 in amino acids: CASSKKTGDTEAFF. CDR3 sequence (DNA): TGCGCCAGCAGCAAAAAAACAGGTGACACTGAAGCTTTCTTT. The chain employs TRBV5-1 and TRBJ1-1, with D possibly matching TRBD1 (5 bases). The CDR3 spans 14 residues. Germline V gene sequence: CDR1 SGHRS, CDR2 YFSETQ. V was shortened by 4 bases and J by 3 bases, with 13 bases between the two germline ends.

The V gene is TRBV28, the J gene TRBJ2-5; possibly TRBD2 for D (6 bases). The CDR3 has 17 residues. The germline V and J ends were trimmed by 4 bases and 2 bases, with 20 bases remaining between them. CDR1 and CDR2 from the germline V gene are MDHEN and SYDVKM. CDR3 coding DNA: TGTGCCAGCAGTTCCCAGAGATGGCGGGACTCTCAAGAGACCCAGTACTTC. It yields the protein CASSSQRWRDSQETQYF.

This clone has just one count. The chain has TRBV5-1 and TRBJ2-7; 11 nucleotides match TRBD2. Germline V gene data show CDR1 as SGHRS and CDR2 as YFSETQ. J gave up 0 bases and V 6 bases, and 8 bases lay outside the gene matches. The CDR3 is 16 amino acids. In DNA, the CDR3 is TGCGCCAGCACCCCCGGGGGGACTAGCGGCTCCTACGAGCAGTACTTC. Amino acids: CASTPGGTSGSYEQYF.

The V call is TRBV7-2, the J call TRBJ2-1; 7 positions match TRBD2. V lost 1 base and J lost 4; bases outside the gene matches: 10. Germline V CDR1 and CDR2: SGHTA, FQGNSA. The CDR3 extends over 17 amino acids. CDR3 sequence: CASSLGGVAGLYNEQFF. The CDR3 DNA is TGTGCCAGCAGCTTAGGGGGAGTAGCGGGTCTATACAATGAGCAGTTCTTC. The full variable domain, completed using reference TRBV7-2 and TRBJ2-1, is GAGVSQSPSNKVTEKGKDVELRCDPISGHTALYWYRQSLGQGLEFLIYFQGNSAPDKSGLPSDRFSAERTGGSVSTLTIQRTQQEDSAVYLCASSLGGVAGLYNEQFFGPGTRLTVL.

The chain employs TRBV7-3 and TRBJ2-1; 9 nucleotides align to TRBD2. The germline V gene has CDR1 SGHTA and CDR2 FQGTGA. Trimming at V came to 5 bases and at J to 8 bases, leaving 4 bases not matched to a gene. This CDR3 spans 13 amino acids. In nucleotides, the CDR3 is TGTGCCAGCAGCGTCGAGCGGGGGGATGAGCAGTTCTTC. It specifies CASSVERGDEQFF. Full variable domain (rest looked up from reference TRBV7-3 and TRBJ2-1): GAGVSQTPSNKVTEKGKYVELRCDPISGHTALYWYRQSLGQGPEFLIYFQGTGAADDSGLPNDRFFAVRPEGSVSTLKIQRTERGDSAVYLCASSVERGDEQFFGPGTRLTVL.

This sequence joins TRBV11-2 and TRBJ2-3, with D possibly matching TRBD2 (5 bases). The CDR3 spans 13 residues. CDR1 is SGHAT, CDR2 FQNNGV, per germline. Trimming took 10 bases from V and 3 from J, leaving 14 bases between them. The CDR3 DNA is TGTGCCACCGCCGGACTCGCAACAGATACGCAGTATTTT. This codes for CATAGLATDTQYF.

This chain connects TRBV30 to TRBJ1-5; a weak D match, TRBD1 (5 bases). Germline V lookup: CDR1 GTSNPN, CDR2 SVGIG (reference sequence). Between the trimmed V and J ends, which lost 0 bases and 6 bases, there was a span of 9 bases. CDR3 length: 13 amino acids. CDR3 in amino acids: CAWSVRGIQPQHF. The CDR3 region has the DNA TGTGCCTGGAGTGTACGGGGGATTCAGCCCCAGCATTTT.

This chain joins TRBV2 and TRBJ2-3, with 8 bases that match TRBD2. Trimming took 2 bases from V and 8 from J; bases not matched to a gene: 9. This CDR3 comprises 15 residues. Germline CDR1 and CDR2: SNHLY and FYNNEI. CDR3 residues: CASSETSGGAGTQYF. CDR3 nucleotides: TGTGCCAGCAGTGAAACTAGCGGAGGGGCAGGTACGCAGTATTTT.

This clone was counted between two and nine times. CDR3 in DNA: TGTGCCTGGACCCGGACAGGGCTGGGAGGGGCCACTGAAGCTTTCTTT. As protein: CAWTRTGLGGATEAFF. J is TRBJ1-1 and V is TRBV30; TRBD1 agrees at 8 bases. The germline V gene has CDR1 GTSNPN and CDR2 SVGIG (reference sequence). Unmatched junction bases numbered 14, after V lost 4 bases and J lost 4 bases. The length of the CDR3 is 16 residues.

In this sample, this clone turned up once. V and J are TRBV19 and TRBJ2-2, with a possible D match to TRBD1 (5 bases). V was shortened by 10 bases and J by 1 base, with 13 bases between the two germline ends. Germline loops: CDR1 LNHDA, CDR2 SQIVND (reference sequence). The CDR3 sequence is 14 residues long. The CDR3 reads CATKRQRNTGELFF. Here the CDR3 DNA reads TGTGCCACCAAGAGACAGAGGAACACCGGGGAGCTGTTTTTT.

V is TRBV4-2 and J is TRBJ2-3; 7 bases align to TRBD2. The germline V gene encodes CDR1 LGHNA and CDR2 YNFKEQ. V was clipped by 0 bases and J by 6 bases; unmatched bases: 3. The CDR3 extends over 14 amino acids. CDR3 nucleotide sequence: TGTGCCAGCAGCCAAGATCGGGGGGAGGATACGCAGTATTTT. Translation gives CASSQDRGEDTQYF.

The chain is built from TRBV6-5 and TRBJ1-5; D possibly corresponds to TRBD1 (5 bases). V lost 7 bases and J lost 7, with 14 bases in between. Per the germline V gene, CDR1 is MNHEY and CDR2 is SVGAGI. CDR3 size: 13 residues. CDR3 loop: CASTRQTLQPQHF. The CDR3 nucleotides are TGTGCCAGCACTCGACAGACCTTGCAGCCCCAGCATTTT.

This clone has a single count. The chain carries TRBV30 and TRBJ2-7; 11 bases agree with TRBD2. CDR1 is GTSNPN, CDR2 SVGIG, per germline (reference sequence). The CDR3 spans 17 residues. V gave up 2 bases and J gave up 6 bases; unmatched junction bases: 15. This CDR3 is CAWSPISGRAISIEQYF. CDR3 DNA: TGTGCCTGGAGTCCAATTAGCGGGAGGGCCATTTCCATCGAGCAGTACTTC.

The V and J genes are TRBV27 and TRBJ1-1; perhaps TRBD1 as D (5 bases). Germline V CDR1 and CDR2: MNHEY, SMNVEV (reference sequence). This CDR3 is built from 13 residues. Trimming left V 0 bases short and J 8 bases short, with 10 bases between. In DNA form, the CDR3 reads TGTGCCAGCAGTTTATCTGGGGGGAAAGAAGCTTTCTTT. Its protein is CASSLSGGKEAFF.

The gene calls are TRBV7-2 and TRBJ1-5; maybe TRBD1 (6 bases). Germline loops: CDR1 SGHTA, CDR2 FQGNSA. V gave up 4 bases and J gave up 3 bases, with 10 bases separating them. CDR3 length equals 14 residues. CDR3 in DNA: TGTGCCAGCAGCTGGACAGAGTACAATCAGCCCCAGCATTTT. Its protein product is CASSWTEYNQPQHF.

This clone appeared a single time. The gene calls are TRBV6-1 and TRBJ2-7; D gene ambiguous. Germline V gene lookup returns CDR1 MNHNS and CDR2 SASEGT. The V end lost 1 base, the J end lost 0 bases, and 10 bases lay between the germline ends. There are 15 residues in the CDR3. In DNA form, the CDR3 reads TGTGCCAGCAGTGAAGTCGCGGTGGGCTCCTACGAGCAGTACTTC. Translating it yields CASSEVAVGSYEQYF.

This chain joins TRBV3-1 (or the pseudogene TRBV3-2) and TRBJ2-2; 11 bases line up with TRBD1. CDR1 is LGHDT, CDR2 YNNKEL, per germline (reference sequence). There are 16 residues in the CDR3. Trimming cost V 7 bases and J 7 bases; bases outside gene matches: 11. In nucleotides, the CDR3 is TGTGCCAGCATTAAGTCCGGGACAGGGGGAAACGGGGAGCTGTTTTTT. Protein: CASIKSGTGGNGELFF.

This clone was counted only a few times. The V and J genes are TRBV19 and TRBJ1-2; possible D gene TRBD1, 6 bases. This CDR3 is built from 13 residues. Deletions cut 7 bases from V and 8 bases from J, with 17 bases between. Germline CDR1 reads LNHDA; CDR2 reads SQIVND (reference sequence). Written as DNA, the CDR3 is TGTGCCAGTAATAGGCAGGGGACGAGGGGCTACACCTTC. Protein product: CASNRQGTRGYTF.

This sequence joins TRBV9 and TRBJ2-5; D perhaps matches TRBD1 (6 bases). Germline lookup yields CDR1 SGDLS and CDR2 YYNGEE. Trimming pared 3 bases from V and 1 base from J, leaving 13 bases between. The CDR3 consists of 15 residues. The CDR3 DNA follows: TGTGCCAGCAGCGACAGGGACACCTTCCAAGAGACCCAGTACTTC. Encoded protein: CASSDRDTFQETQYF.

This chain joins TRBV11-2 and TRBJ1-2, with D unclear. Trimming took off 3 bases at V and 7 bases at J, with 9 bases between the two ends. The V gene's germline CDR1 is SGHAT and CDR2 FQNNGV. This CDR3 region has 12 residues. CDR3 coding DNA: TGTGCCAGCAGCTTCCAGAGGGCTGGCTACACCTTC. It translates to CASSFQRAGYTF.

This chain connects TRBV6-1 to TRBJ1-5; no firm D call. V shed 0 bases and J shed 5 bases, with 8 bases lying between them. The CDR3 contains 14 residues. CDR1 and CDR2 (germline): MNHNS, SASEGT. For the CDR3, the DNA is TGTGCCAGCAGTGAAGCTTGGCTTTATCAGCCCCAGCATTTT. Protein sequence: CASSEAWLYQPQHF.

This chain joins TRBV5-4 and TRBJ1-4; 10 positions agree with TRBD1. Germline V gene data show CDR1 as SGHNT and CDR2 as YYREEE (reference sequence). After removal of 4 bases from V and 5 bases from J, the junction contained 5 bases not matched to a gene. The CDR3 length is 15 residues. CDR3 coding DNA: TGTGCCAGCAGCAGAGGACAGGGGGAGAATGAAAAACTGTTTTTT. Translated: CASSRGQGENEKLFF.

The genes are TRBV12-5 and TRBJ1-1; D remains ambiguous. The CDR3 covers 15 residues. Germline V gene sequence: CDR1 LGHNT, CDR2 FRNRAP. V was cut by 7 bases and J by 2 bases, with 17 bases left in between. DNA for the CDR3: TGTGCTAGTGCCTTCTCCGGACGGGGAAACACTGAAGCTTTCTTT. This gives the protein CASAFSGRGNTEAFF.

The V call is TRBV24-1, the J call TRBJ2-3; D may be TRBD1 (6 bases). V lost 9 bases to trimming and J lost 3 bases, with 18 bases between them. Germline V gene sequence: CDR1 KGHDR, CDR2 SFDVKD. The CDR3 consists of 15 residues. The DNA of the CDR3 is TGTGCCACCCAAGACGGCCAGGGGAGAACAGATACGCAGTATTTT. Protein product: CATQDGQGRTDTQYF.